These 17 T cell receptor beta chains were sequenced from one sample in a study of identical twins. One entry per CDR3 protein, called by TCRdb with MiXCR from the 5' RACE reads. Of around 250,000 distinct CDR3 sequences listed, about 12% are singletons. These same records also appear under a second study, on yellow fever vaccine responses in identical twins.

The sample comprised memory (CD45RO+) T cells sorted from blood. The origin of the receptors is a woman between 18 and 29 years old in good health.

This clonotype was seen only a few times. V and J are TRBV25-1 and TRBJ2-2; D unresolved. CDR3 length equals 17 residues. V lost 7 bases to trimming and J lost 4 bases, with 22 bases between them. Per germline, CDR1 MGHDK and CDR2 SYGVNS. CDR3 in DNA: TGTGCCAGCACCCAAGGCGGTACCACCTCCACCACCGGGGAGCTGTTTTTT. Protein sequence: CASTQGGTTSTTGELFF.

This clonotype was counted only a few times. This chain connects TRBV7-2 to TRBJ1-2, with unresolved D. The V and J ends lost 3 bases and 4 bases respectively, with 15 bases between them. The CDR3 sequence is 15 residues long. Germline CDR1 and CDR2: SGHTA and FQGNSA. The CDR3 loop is CASSFKSDGAYGYTF. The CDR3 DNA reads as TGTGCCAGCAGCTTTAAATCGGACGGCGCCTATGGCTACACCTTC.

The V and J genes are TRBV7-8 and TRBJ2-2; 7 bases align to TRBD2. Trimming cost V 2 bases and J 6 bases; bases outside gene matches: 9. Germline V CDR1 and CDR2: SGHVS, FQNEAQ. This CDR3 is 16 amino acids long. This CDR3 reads CASSLRGRVWPGELFF. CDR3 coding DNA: TGTGCCAGCAGCTTAAGAGGGAGGGTCTGGCCCGGGGAGCTGTTTTTT.

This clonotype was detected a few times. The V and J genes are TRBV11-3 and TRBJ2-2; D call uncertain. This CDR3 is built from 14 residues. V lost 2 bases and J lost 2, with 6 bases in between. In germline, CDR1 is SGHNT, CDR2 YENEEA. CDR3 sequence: CASSLNLNTGELFF. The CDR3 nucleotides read TGTGCCAGCAGCTTAAATTTAAACACCGGGGAGCTGTTTTTT.

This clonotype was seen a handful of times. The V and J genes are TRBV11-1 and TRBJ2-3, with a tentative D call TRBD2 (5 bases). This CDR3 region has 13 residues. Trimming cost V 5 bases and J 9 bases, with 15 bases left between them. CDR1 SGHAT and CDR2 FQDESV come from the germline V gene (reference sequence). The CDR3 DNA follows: TGTGCCAGCAGCCCACTACTAGTAGTCACGCAGTATTTT. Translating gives CASSPLLVVTQYF. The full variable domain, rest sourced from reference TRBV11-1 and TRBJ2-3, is EAEVAQSPRYKITEKSQAVAFWCDPISGHATLYWYRQILGQGPELLVQFQDESVVDDSQLPKDRFSAERLKGVDSTLKIQPAELGDSAMYLCASSPLLVVTQYFGPGTRLTVL.

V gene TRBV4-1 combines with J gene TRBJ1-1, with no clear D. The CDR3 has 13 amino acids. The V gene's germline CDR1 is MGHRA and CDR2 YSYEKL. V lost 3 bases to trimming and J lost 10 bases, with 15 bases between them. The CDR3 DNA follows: TGCGCCAGCAGCCACTGGAGGGTGGCTGGAGCTTTCTTT. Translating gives CASSHWRVAGAFF.

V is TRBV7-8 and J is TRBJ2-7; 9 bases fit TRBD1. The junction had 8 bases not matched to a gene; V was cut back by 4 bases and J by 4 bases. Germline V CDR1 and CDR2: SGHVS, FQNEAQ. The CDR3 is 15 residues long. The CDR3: CASSSRGQGAYEQYF. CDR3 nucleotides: TGTGCCAGCAGCTCCCGGGGACAGGGTGCGTACGAGCAGTACTTC.

This CDR3 is CASSRTRQGAEQFF. CDR3 nucleotides: TGTGCCAGCAGCCGCACCCGACAGGGGGCTGAGCAGTTCTTC. The chain is built from TRBV6-2 or TRBV6-3 and TRBJ2-1, with 10 bases identical to TRBD1. The CDR3 length is 14 residues. The ends lost 6 bases at V and 9 bases at J; junction bases unmatched: 8. The germline V gene encodes CDR1 MNHEY and CDR2 SVGEGT.

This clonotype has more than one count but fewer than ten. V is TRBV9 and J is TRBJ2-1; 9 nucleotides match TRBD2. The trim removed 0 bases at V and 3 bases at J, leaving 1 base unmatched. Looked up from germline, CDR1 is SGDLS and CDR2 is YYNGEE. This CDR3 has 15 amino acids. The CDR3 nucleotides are TGTGCCAGCAGCGTAGCTAGCGGGATCTACAATGAGCAGTTCTTC. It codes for CASSVASGIYNEQFF.

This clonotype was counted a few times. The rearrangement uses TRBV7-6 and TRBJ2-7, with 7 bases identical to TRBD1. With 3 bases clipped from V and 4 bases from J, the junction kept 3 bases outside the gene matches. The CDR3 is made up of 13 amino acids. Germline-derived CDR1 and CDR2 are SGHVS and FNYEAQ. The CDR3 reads CASSFYRGYEQYF. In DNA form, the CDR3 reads TGTGCCAGCAGCTTCTACAGGGGATACGAGCAGTACTTC.

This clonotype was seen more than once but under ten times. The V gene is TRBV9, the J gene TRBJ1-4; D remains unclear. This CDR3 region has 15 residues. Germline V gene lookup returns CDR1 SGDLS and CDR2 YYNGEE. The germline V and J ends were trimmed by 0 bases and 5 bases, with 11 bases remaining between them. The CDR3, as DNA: TGTGCCAGCAGCGTAGATGTTGGGAGGAATGAAAAACTGTTTTTT. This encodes CASSVDVGRNEKLFF.

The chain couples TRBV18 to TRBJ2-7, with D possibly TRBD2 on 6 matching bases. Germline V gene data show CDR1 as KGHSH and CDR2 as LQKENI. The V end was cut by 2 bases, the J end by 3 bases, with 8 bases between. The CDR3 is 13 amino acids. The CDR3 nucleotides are TGTGCCAGCTCACCAAGGCGGGGCTACGAGCAGTACTTC. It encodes CASSPRRGYEQYF.

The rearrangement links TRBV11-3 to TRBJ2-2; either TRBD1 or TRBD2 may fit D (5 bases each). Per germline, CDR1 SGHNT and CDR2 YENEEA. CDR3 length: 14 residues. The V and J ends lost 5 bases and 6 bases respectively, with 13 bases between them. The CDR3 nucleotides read TGTGCCAGCAGCACCCCCCGGGACGCCGGGGAGCTGTTTTTT. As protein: CASSTPRDAGELFF.

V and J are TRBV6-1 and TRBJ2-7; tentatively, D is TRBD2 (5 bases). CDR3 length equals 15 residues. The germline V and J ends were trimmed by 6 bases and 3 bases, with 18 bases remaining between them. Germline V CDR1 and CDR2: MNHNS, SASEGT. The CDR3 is CASRRHRSTSYEQYF. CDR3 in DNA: TGTGCCAGCAGACGACACAGATCAACTAGCTACGAGCAGTACTTC.

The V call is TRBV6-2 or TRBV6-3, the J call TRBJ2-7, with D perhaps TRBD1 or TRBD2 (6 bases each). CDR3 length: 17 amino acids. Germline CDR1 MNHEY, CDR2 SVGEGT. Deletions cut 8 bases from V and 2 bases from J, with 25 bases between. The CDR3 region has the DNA TGTGCCAGCCGACCCCCTTTAGGGGGGCGCGGAGCCTACGAGCAGTACTTC. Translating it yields CASRPPLGGRGAYEQYF.

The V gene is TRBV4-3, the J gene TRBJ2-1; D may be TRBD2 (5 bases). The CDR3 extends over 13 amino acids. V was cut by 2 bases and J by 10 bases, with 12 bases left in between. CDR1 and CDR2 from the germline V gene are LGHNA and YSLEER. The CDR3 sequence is CASSQNRGWEQFF. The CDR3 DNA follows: TGCGCCAGCAGCCAAAATCGAGGGTGGGAGCAGTTCTTC.

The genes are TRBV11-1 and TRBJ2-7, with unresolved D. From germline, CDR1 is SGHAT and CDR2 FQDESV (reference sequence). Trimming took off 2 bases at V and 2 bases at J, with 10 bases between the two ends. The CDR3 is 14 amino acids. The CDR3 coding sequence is TGTGCCAGCAGCTTATCCCCCGGAACCTACGAGCAGTACTTC. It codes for CASSLSPGTYEQYF.